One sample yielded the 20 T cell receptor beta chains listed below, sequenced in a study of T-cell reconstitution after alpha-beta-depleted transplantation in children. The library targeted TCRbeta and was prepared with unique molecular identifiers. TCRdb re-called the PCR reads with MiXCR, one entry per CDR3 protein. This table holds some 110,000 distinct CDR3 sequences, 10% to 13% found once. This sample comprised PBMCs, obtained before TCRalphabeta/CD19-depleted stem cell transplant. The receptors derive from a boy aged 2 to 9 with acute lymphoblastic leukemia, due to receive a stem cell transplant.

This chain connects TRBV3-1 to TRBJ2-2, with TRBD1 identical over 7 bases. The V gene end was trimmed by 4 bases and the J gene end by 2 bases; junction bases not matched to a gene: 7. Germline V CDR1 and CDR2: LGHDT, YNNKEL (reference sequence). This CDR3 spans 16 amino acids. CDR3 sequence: CASSPRQGPNTGELFF. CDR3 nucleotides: TGTGCCAGCAGCCCGAGACAGGGCCCAAACACCGGGGAGCTGTTTTTT. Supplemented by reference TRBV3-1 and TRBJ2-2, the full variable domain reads DTAVSQTPKYLVTQMGNDKSIKCEQNLGHDTMYWYKQDSKKFLKIMFSYNNKELIINETVPNRFSPKSPDKAHLNLHINSLELGDSAVYFCASSPRQGPNTGELFFGEGSRLTVL.

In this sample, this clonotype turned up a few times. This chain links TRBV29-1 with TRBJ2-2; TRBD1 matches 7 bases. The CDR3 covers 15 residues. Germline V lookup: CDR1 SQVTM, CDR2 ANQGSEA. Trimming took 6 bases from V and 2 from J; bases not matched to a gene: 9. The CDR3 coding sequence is TGCAGCGTCCCCCCCCCAGGGGGAAACACCGGGGAGCTGTTTTTT. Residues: CSVPPPGGNTGELFF.

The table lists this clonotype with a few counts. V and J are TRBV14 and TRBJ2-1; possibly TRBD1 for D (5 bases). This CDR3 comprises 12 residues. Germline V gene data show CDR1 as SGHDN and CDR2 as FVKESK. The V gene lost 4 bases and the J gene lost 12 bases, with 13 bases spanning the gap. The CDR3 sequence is CASSPDRQGQFF. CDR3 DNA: TGTGCCAGCAGCCCCGACCGGCAGGGGCAGTTCTTC.

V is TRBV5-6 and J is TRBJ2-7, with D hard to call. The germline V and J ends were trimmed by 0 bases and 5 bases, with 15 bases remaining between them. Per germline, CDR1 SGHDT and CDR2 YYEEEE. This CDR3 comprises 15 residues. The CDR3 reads CASSLEDLARHEQYF. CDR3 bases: TGTGCCAGCAGCTTGGAAGACTTAGCTCGACACGAGCAGTACTTC.

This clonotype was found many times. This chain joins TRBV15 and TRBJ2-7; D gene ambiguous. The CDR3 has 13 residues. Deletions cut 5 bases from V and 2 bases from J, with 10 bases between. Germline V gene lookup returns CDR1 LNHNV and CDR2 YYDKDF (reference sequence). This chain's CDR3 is CATSPRATYEQYF. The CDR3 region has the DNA TGTGCCACCAGCCCCCGGGCTACCTACGAGCAGTACTTC.

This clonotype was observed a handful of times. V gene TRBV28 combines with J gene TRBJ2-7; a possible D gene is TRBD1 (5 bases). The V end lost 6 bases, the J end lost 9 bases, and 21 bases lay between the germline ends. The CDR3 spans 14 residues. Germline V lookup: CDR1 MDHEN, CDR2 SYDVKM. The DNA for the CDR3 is TGTGCCAGCAGCAGTTACTCGCCTGCAAGGGGGCAGTACTTC. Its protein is CASSSYSPARGQYF.

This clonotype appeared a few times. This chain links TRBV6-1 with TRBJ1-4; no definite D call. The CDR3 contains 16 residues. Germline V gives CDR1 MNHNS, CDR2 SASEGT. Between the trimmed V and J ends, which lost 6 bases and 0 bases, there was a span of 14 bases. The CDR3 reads CASRRQGAATNEKLFF. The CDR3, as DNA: TGTGCCAGCAGGAGACAAGGAGCCGCAACTAATGAAAAACTGTTTTTT.

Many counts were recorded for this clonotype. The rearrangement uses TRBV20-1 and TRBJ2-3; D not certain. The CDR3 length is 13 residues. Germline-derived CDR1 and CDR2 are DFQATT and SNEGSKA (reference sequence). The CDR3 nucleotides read TGCACCCTGAATGGGCTACGCACAGATACGCAGTATTTT. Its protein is CTLNGLRTDTQYF.

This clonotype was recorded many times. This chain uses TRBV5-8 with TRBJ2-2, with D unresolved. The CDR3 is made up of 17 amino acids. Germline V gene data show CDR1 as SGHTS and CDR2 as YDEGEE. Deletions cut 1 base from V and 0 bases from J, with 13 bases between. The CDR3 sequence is CASSLSRPLSNTGELFF. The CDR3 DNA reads TGTGCCAGCAGCTTGTCTCGTCCTCTATCGAACACCGGGGAGCTGTTTTTT.

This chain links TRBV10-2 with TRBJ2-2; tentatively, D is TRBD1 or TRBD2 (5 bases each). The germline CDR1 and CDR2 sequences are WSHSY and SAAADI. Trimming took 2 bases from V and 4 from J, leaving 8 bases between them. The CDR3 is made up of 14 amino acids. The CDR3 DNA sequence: TGCGCCAGCAGTGAGGGGGGAATCACCGGGGAGCTGTTTTTT. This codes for CASSEGGITGELFF.

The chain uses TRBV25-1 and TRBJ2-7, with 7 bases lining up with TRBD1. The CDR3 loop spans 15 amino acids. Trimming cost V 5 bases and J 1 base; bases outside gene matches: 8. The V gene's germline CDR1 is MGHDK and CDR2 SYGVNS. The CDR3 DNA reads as TGTGCCAGCAGTTCTTCCGGGACAGATTCCTACGAGCAGTACTTC. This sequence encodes CASSSSGTDSYEQYF.

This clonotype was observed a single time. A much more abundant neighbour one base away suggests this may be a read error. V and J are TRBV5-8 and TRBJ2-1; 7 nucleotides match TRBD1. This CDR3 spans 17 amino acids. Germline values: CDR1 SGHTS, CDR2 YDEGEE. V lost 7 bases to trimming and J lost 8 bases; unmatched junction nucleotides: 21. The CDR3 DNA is TGTGCCAGCGAGAAGCTCTCCGTGACAGGGATATCCTATGAGCAGTTCTTC. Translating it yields CASEKLSVTGISYEQFF.

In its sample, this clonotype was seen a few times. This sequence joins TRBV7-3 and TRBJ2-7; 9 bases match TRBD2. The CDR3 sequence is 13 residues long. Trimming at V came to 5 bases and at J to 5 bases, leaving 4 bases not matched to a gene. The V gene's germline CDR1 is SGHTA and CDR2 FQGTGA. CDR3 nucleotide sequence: TGTGCCAGCAGCATTGGGACTAGCAACGAGCAGTACTTC. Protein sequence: CASSIGTSNEQYF.

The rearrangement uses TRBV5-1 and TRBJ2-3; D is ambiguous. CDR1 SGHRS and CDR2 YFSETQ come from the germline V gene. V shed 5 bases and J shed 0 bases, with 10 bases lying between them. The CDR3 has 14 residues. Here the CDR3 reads CASRPGYSTDTQYF. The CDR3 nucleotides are TGCGCCAGCAGACCTGGCTATAGCACAGATACGCAGTATTTT.

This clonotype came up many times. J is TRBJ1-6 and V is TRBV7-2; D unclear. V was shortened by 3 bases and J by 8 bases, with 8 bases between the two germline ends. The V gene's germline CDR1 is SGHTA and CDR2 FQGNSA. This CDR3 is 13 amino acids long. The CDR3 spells CASSLRGHSPLHF. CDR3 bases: TGTGCCAGCAGCTTGCGAGGTCATTCACCCCTCCACTTT.

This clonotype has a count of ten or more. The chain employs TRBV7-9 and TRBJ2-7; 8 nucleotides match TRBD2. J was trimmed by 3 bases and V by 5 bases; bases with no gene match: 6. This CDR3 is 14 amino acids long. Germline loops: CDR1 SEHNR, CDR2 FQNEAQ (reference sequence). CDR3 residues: CASSGSGSRYEQYF. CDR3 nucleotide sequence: TGTGCCAGCAGCGGGAGCGGGAGTCGCTACGAGCAGTACTTC.

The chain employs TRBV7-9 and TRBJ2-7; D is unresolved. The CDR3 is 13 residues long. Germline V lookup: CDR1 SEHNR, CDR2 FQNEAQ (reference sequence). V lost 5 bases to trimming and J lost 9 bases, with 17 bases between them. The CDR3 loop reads CASSPGSITRQYF. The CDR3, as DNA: TGTGCCAGCAGCCCCGGGTCTATCACAAGGCAGTACTTC.

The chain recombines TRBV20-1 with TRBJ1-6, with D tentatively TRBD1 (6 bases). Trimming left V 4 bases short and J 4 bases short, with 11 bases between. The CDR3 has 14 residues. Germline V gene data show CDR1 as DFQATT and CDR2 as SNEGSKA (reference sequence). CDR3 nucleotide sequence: TGCAGTGCTACTACGGGACATTATAATTCACCCCTCCACTTT. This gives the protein CSATTGHYNSPLHF.

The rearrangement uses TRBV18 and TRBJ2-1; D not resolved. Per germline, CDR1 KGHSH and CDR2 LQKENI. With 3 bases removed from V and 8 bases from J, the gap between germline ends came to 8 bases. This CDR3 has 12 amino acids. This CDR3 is CASSPGPYEQFF. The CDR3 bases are TGTGCCAGCTCACCTGGGCCGTATGAGCAGTTCTTC.

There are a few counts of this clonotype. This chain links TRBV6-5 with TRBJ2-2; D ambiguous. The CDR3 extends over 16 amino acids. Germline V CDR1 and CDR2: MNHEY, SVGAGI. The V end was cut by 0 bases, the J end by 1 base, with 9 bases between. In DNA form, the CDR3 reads TGTGCCAGCAGTTACTCGCTGGCAGTGAACACCGGGGAGCTGTTTTTT. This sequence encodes CASSYSLAVNTGELFF.